The 19 T cell receptor beta chains presented below share a single source sample, sequenced in a study of blood T cell repertoires in COVID-19. Libraries were prepared by immunoSEQ multiplex PCR; TCRdb keeps only in-frame clonotypes and omits some of them. The sample lists some 87,000 clones, over 60% occurring once. Input material: peripheral blood. The receptors shown here come from a man aged 50-60 years who had recovered from COVID-19.

The chain links TRBV6-1 to TRBJ1-4; D is undetermined. CDR3 length: 15 residues. Germline CDR1 reads MNHNS; CDR2 reads SASEGT. Trimming removed 2 bases from V and 7 bases from J, with 14 bases in between. CDR3 in DNA: TGTGCCAGCAGTGAATCCGAGTGGGCAAGTGAAAAACTGTTTTTT. Translated: CASSESEWASEKLFF.

This clone appeared once. The chain has TRBV27 and TRBJ2-7, with 7 bases matching TRBD2. V was pared by 4 bases and J by 5 bases, with 20 bases of the junction left unmatched. Germline-derived CDR1 and CDR2 are MNHEY and SMNVEV (reference sequence). The CDR3 is 18 residues long. CDR3 DNA: TGTGCCAGCAGTTGGACGGGTACTAGCGTAGCCCGGCCCCACGAGCAGTACTTC. As protein: CASSWTGTSVARPHEQYF.

The chain couples TRBV19 to TRBJ2-1, with 9 bases matching TRBD2. The V gene's germline CDR1 is LNHDA and CDR2 SQIVND (reference sequence). Trimming took 4 bases from V and 8 from J; bases not matched to a gene: 6. The CDR3 runs to 14 residues. The CDR3 sequence is CASSSGRGLYEQFF. The DNA of the CDR3 is TGTGCCAGTAGTAGCGGGAGGGGGTTGTATGAGCAGTTCTTC.

This rearrangement joins TRBV3-1 (or the pseudogene TRBV3-2) to TRBJ2-7, with TRBD2 as a possible D gene (6 bases). This CDR3 spans 15 amino acids. The germline V and J ends were trimmed by 4 bases and 5 bases, with 18 bases remaining between them. Germline loops: CDR1 LGHDT, CDR2 YNNKEL (reference sequence). Written as DNA, the CDR3 is TGTGCCAGCAGCCCGTCATTGGGGGGAGCGGACGAGCAGTACTTC. This translates into CASSPSLGGADEQYF.

This chain joins TRBV11-2 and TRBJ2-1; 9 nucleotides match TRBD2. The germline V gene encodes CDR1 SGHAT and CDR2 FQNNGV. The CDR3 sequence is 16 residues long. The trim removed 5 bases at V and 5 bases at J, leaving 10 bases unmatched. The CDR3 DNA reads TGTGCCAGCAGCCGGGGACTAGCTTTTTTCGACAATGAGCAGTTCTTC. It is translated as CASSRGLAFFDNEQFF.

This chain joins TRBV7-2 and TRBJ2-1; 13 positions agree with TRBD2. The V gene end was trimmed by 6 bases and the J gene end by 6 bases; junction bases not matched to a gene: 5. This CDR3 contains 15 residues. In germline, CDR1 is SGHTA, CDR2 FQGNSA. The CDR3 here is CASRTGTSGINEQFF. In DNA, the CDR3 is TGTGCCAGCAGGACCGGGACTAGCGGGATCAATGAGCAGTTCTTC.

V usage is TRBV5-1 and J usage is TRBJ2-5; 8 bases align to TRBD2. Losses at the gene ends were 3 bases for V and 6 bases for J; bases not matched to a gene: 10. The CDR3 covers 15 residues. CDR1 is SGHRS, CDR2 YFSETQ, per germline. The CDR3 region has the DNA TGCGCCAGCAGCTCCATGGCAGCGGGGGCGAAGACCCAGTACTTC. Amino acid sequence: CASSSMAAGAKTQYF.

The chain recombines TRBV6-5 with TRBJ1-1; TRBD1 might be the D (5 bases). Germline values: CDR1 MNHEY, CDR2 SVGAGI. With 0 bases removed from V and 5 bases from J, the gap between germline ends came to 10 bases. This CDR3 contains 14 residues. CDR3 loop: CASSYSGRGTEAFF. The CDR3 coding sequence is TGTGCCAGCAGTTACTCTGGGAGGGGAACTGAAGCTTTCTTT.

The J gene is TRBJ1-1, the V gene TRBV21-1. TRBV21-1 is a pseudogene locus. This CDR3 contains 12 residues. CDR3 sequence (DNA): TGTGCCAGCAGCGGGAGGGCCCTTGAAGCTTTCTTT. Protein: CASSGRALEAFF.

This chain uses TRBV20-1 with TRBJ1-1; D is possibly TRBD1 (5 bases). The germline CDR1 and CDR2 sequences are DFQATT and SNEGSKA (reference sequence). This CDR3 contains 14 residues. The V end was cut by 3 bases, the J end by 5 bases, with 16 bases between. CDR3 coding DNA: TGCAGTGCTAGTCCGGGGGGAAGGCGGACTGAAGCTTTCTTT. Protein: CSASPGGRRTEAFF.

The genes are TRBV15 and TRBJ1-5, with a possible D match to TRBD1 (5 bases). This CDR3 is built from 15 residues. Trimming stripped 5 bases from V and 3 bases from J, with 14 bases between. Per the germline V gene, CDR1 is LNHNV and CDR2 is YYDKDF (reference sequence). Here the CDR3 reads CATSLDWGVNQPQHF. CDR3 DNA sequence: TGTGCCACCAGCCTGGATTGGGGGGTCAATCAGCCCCAGCATTTT.

The rearrangement uses TRBV6-2 or TRBV6-3 and TRBJ2-1, with a weak D call TRBD1 (5 bases). Germline V lookup: CDR1 MNHEY, CDR2 SVGEGT. Trimming cost V 0 bases and J 7 bases, with 13 bases left between them. The CDR3 is 15 residues long. DNA of the CDR3: TGTGCCAGCAGTTACTCCTCAGCAGGGCGAAATGAGCAGTTCTTC. It translates to CASSYSSAGRNEQFF.

This chain links TRBV21-1 with TRBJ1-2; TRBD1 is the table's D call, not checked against the DNA. TRBV21-1 has pseudogene status. The CDR3 is 14 amino acids. The CDR3 nucleotides read TGTGCCAGCAGCAAAAATTCATGGGACAGCCTCTACACCTTC. The encoded protein is CASSKNSWDSLYTF.

The J gene is TRBJ2-3, the V gene TRBV7-6, with 13 positions matching TRBD2. The CDR3 sequence is 15 residues long. V shed 6 bases, J shed 6 bases, and the junction held 6 bases outside the gene matches. Germline V gene sequence: CDR1 SGHVS, CDR2 FNYEAQ. CDR3 coding DNA: TGTGCCAGCAGACAACTAGCGGGGGGGCATGATACGCAGTATTTT. Protein: CASRQLAGGHDTQYF.

This clone was seen a few times. This sequence joins TRBV12-3 or TRBV12-4 and TRBJ2-7; a possible D gene is TRBD2 (6 bases). Between the trimmed V and J ends, which lost 3 bases and 5 bases, there was a span of 8 bases. CDR3 length: 12 amino acids. The CDR3 sequence is CASSFSGHEQYF. The CDR3 DNA reads as TGTGCCAGCAGTTTTAGCGGTCACGAGCAGTACTTC.

V is TRBV28 and J is TRBJ2-5, with D possibly matching TRBD2 (5 bases). Trimming left V 4 bases short and J 3 bases short, with 6 bases between. The length of the CDR3 is 12 residues. In germline, CDR1 is MDHEN, CDR2 SYDVKM. The CDR3 loop reads CASSSGKETQYF. The CDR3 region has the DNA TGTGCCAGCAGTTCCGGGAAAGAGACCCAGTACTTC.

CDR3 sequence (DNA): TGTGCCAGCAGCCAAGGTCGACAGAGTAATCAGCCCCAGCATTTT. Protein sequence: CASSQGRQSNQPQHF. V usage is TRBV3-1 (or the pseudogene TRBV3-2) and J usage is TRBJ1-5; D is perhaps TRBD1 (5 bases). The ends were cut back, 1 base at V and 4 bases at J, with 11 bases in the middle. The CDR3 extends over 15 amino acids. From germline, CDR1 is LGHDT and CDR2 YNNKEL (reference sequence).

This chain links TRBV7-9 with TRBJ2-3, with 8 bases that match TRBD1. Germline V gene data show CDR1 as SEHNR and CDR2 as FQNEAQ (reference sequence). This CDR3 has 15 residues. J was trimmed by 6 bases and V by 6 bases; bases with no gene match: 11. In nucleotides, the CDR3 is TGTGCCAGCAGTCGCGGCCAGGGGGCGGGGGATACGCAGTATTTT. Amino acids: CASSRGQGAGDTQYF.

This clone was seen a handful of times. The chain has TRBV7-2 and TRBJ1-2, with D tentatively TRBD1 (5 bases). Germline V gene lookup returns CDR1 SGHTA and CDR2 FQGNSA. The CDR3 has 15 amino acids. The V end lost 1 base, the J end lost 4 bases, and 13 bases lay between the germline ends. CDR3 sequence reads: CASSLGYRLGYGYTF. DNA of the CDR3: TGTGCCAGCAGCTTAGGGTACAGGCTAGGCTATGGCTACACCTTC.